The rows below give T cell receptor beta chains drawn from one sample of a study of T cell repertoires in cytomegalovirus infection. TCRdb passed the reads through MiXCR, listing each CDR3 protein once. The sample gives about 250,000 distinct CDR3 sequences, about 18% of which show up once; around half is in the top ten. Input material: CD8+ T cells from PBMCs. The receptors stem from a human donor in good health (CMV status not recorded). Some clones in this sample may be carry-over from other donors' samples. Both conserved end residues are part of each CDR3. D genes are given only for firm matches. Some rows have no size entry. The others give once, few or many, or a class for an expanded clone.

CSARDLRGSTEAFF	TGCAGTGCTAGAGATTTAAGGGGAAGCACTGAAGCTTTCTTT	TRBV20-1	NA	14	NA	TRBJ1-1
CASMGLADYNEQFF	TGTGCCAGCATGGGTCTAGCGGACTACAATGAGCAGTTCTTC	TRBV6-5	NA	14	TRBD2	TRBJ2-1
CASSSQGAGGYNEQFF	TGTGCCAGCAGCTCCCAGGGGGCAGGGGGCTACAATGAGCAGTTCTTC	TRBV7-9	few	16	TRBD1	TRBJ2-1
CSAPSRDSRDTIYF	TGCAGTGCGCCCAGCCGGGACAGCCGGGACACCATATATTTT	TRBV20-1	few	14	TRBD1	TRBJ1-3
CASSGGTHVYYGYTF	TGTGCCAGCAGTGGGGGGACACACGTATACTATGGCTACACCTTC	TRBV7-2	many	15	NA	TRBJ1-2
CASSGAGQEPATNEKLFF	TGTGCCAGCAGCGGAGCGGGACAGGAACCAGCAACTAATGAAAAACTGTTTTTT	TRBV7-6	many	18	TRBD1	TRBJ1-4
CASSYSGLAGGFPQSAQYF	TGTGCCAGCAGTTACTCAGGACTAGCGGGGGGATTCCCTCAGTCGGCGCAGTATTTT	TRBV6-2/TRBV6-3	NA	19	TRBD2	TRBJ2-3
CASSALGTRYGYTF	TGTGCCAGCAGCGCCTTAGGGACCCGGTATGGCTACACCTTC	TRBV7-9	many	14	NA	TRBJ1-2
CASTPIGGDYGYTF	TGTGCCAGTACCCCAATAGGGGGGGACTATGGCTACACCTTC	TRBV19	few	14	NA	TRBJ1-2
CASSPSSDHPELYNEQFF	TGTGCCAGCTCACCTTCTTCAGACCACCCAGAATTATACAATGAGCAGTTCTTC	TRBV18	few	18	NA	TRBJ2-1
CASSQLAGFSTGELFF	TGCGCCAGCAGCCAATTAGCGGGGTTCTCCACCGGGGAGCTGTTTTTT	TRBV4-3	NA	16	TRBD2	TRBJ2-2
CASSLEGQGAYTSSYKQYF	TGTGCCAGCAGCTTAGAGGGACAGGGGGCTTACACGAGCTCCTACAAGCAGTACTTC	TRBV7-9	once	19	TRBD1	TRBJ2-7
CASSLQQEWGDTQYF	TGTGCCAGCAGTTTACAGCAGGAATGGGGAGATACGCAGTATTTT	TRBV28	NA	15	NA	TRBJ2-3
CANSEIPNTEAFF	TGTGCCAACAGTGAAATCCCGAACACTGAAGCTTTCTTT	TRBV6-4	NA	13	NA	TRBJ1-1